The rows below give T cell receptor beta chains drawn from one sample of a study of T cell repertoires in cytomegalovirus infection. TCRdb independently ran MiXCR on the reads; one entry per CDR3 protein. Of about 440,000 distinct CDR3 sequences listed, roughly a third are singletons. Sequencing used PBMCs. Source of these receptors: a human donor in good health (CMV status not recorded). Some clones in this sample may be carry-over from other donors' samples. CDR3s include the opening cysteine and the closing phenylalanine or tryptophan. A D gene is named only where the DNA matches it firmly. Part of the rows lack a size; the others show once, few, many or a class for expanded clones.

size,V,D,J,CDR3,DNA
.,TRBV27,.,TRBJ1-6,CASSLSLSFSPLDF,TGTGCCAGCAGTTTATCTCTTTCCTTCTCACCCCTCGACTTT
few,TRBV5-6,.,TRBJ2-3,CASLGGGPSTDTQYF,TGTGCCAGCCTCGGTGGAGGACCTAGCACAGATACGCAGTATTTT
many,TRBV7-2,.,TRBJ1-1,CASSSYLRNTEAFF,TGTGCCAGCAGCTCCTATTTAAGGAACACTGAAGCTTTCTTT
few,TRBV20-1,TRBD1,TRBJ2-2,CSAVGTDPNTGELFF,TGCAGTGCCGTGGGGACAGATCCGAACACCGGGGAGCTGTTTTTT
few,TRBV12-3/TRBV12-4,.,TRBJ2-7,CASSLRRGPTYEQYF,TGTGCCAGCAGTTTAAGGCGGGGGCCGACCTACGAGCAGTACTTC
.,TRBV2,.,TRBJ1-5,CASSQAAGQGLNQPQHF,TGTGCCAGCAGTCAAGCCGCAGGCCAGGGCCTCAATCAGCCCCAGCATTTT
.,TRBV7-2,.,TRBJ2-5,CASSQYGDTQYF,TGTGCCAGCAGCCAATACGGCGATACCCAGTACTTC
many,TRBV7-2,.,TRBJ2-1,CASSRTGTPSYNEQFF,TGTGCCAGCAGCAGAACCGGGACACCATCCTACAATGAGCAGTTCTTC
.,TRBV4-1,TRBD2,TRBJ2-1,CASSQDLAGGGDEQFF,TGCGCCAGCAGCCAAGATCTAGCGGGGGGGGGGGATGAGCAGTTCTTC
.,TRBV6-5,TRBD1,TRBJ1-1,CASSYSRQGGNTEAFF,TGTGCCAGCAGTTACTCACGGCAGGGGGGGAACACTGAAGCTTTCTTT
few,TRBV18,TRBD1,TRBJ2-2,CASSQDRAATGELFF,TGTGCCAGCTCACAAGACAGGGCGGCCACCGGGGAGCTGTTTTTT
many,TRBV11-2,.,TRBJ2-5,CASSSYPRGTRETQYF,TGTGCCAGCAGCTCGTATCCTAGGGGGACCCGGGAGACCCAGTACTTC
few,TRBV19,TRBD1,TRBJ1-1,CASSRQGAMNTEAFF,TGTGCCAGTAGCCGACAGGGGGCCATGAACACTGAAGCTTTCTTT
once,TRBV27,.,TRBJ1-6,CARRPGGRDNSPLHF,TGTGCCCGCAGACCGGGCGGCAGGGATAATTCACCCCTCCACTTT
.,TRBV14,TRBD1,TRBJ2-1,CASSQLPTGGSYNEQFF,TGTGCCAGCAGCCAATTACCTACAGGGGGGTCCTACAATGAGCAGTTCTTC
many,TRBV7-6,TRBD1,TRBJ1-2,CASSLEGTGGGYTF,TGTGCCAGCAGCTTAGAAGGGACAGGGGGTGGCTACACCTTC
.,TRBV12-3/TRBV12-4,.,TRBJ2-1,CATRARDNEQFF,TGTGCCACCCGGGCCCGCGACAATGAGCAGTTCTTC
.,TRBV6-5,TRBD1,TRBJ2-7,CASRDRGYEQYF,TGTGCCAGCCGGGACAGGGGTTACGAGCAGTACTTC
many,TRBV12-3/TRBV12-4,TRBD2,TRBJ2-5,CASSPGGQETQYF,TGTGCCAGCAGTCCCGGGGGGCAAGAGACCCAGTACTTC
.,TRBV4-1,.,TRBJ2-3,CASSQDRAGPSTDTQSF,TGCGCCAGCAGCCAAGATCGGGCGGGGCCGAGCACAGATACGCAGTCTTTT
.,TRBV7-2,TRBD2,TRBJ2-3,CASSLRTSGVSTDTQYF,TGTGCCAGCAGCTTGAGGACTAGCGGGGTTAGCACAGATACGCAGTATTTT
.,TRBV7-6,TRBD1,TRBJ1-2,CASSSRDRSSGYTF,TGTGCCAGCAGCTCCCGGGACAGATCATCTGGCTACACCTTC
few,TRBV4-3,.,TRBJ2-2,CASSQAAGWTNTGELFF,TGCGCCAGCAGCCAAGCCGCGGGCTGGACTAACACCGGGGAGCTGTTTTTT